This T cell receptor (beta chain) was retrieved from a study of blood T cell repertoires in COVID-19 (TCRdb year 2020). About the study as a whole: Collaborator samples came from the United States, Italy and Spain and covered acute and convalescent phases of COVID-19. HLA class I and class II types, where available, came from metadata supplied by the sample provider rather than from assay-based typing. A de-identified subject ID, COVID-19 status, age in years and sex were almost always included in the sample metadata. The repertoires were released in a freely available public database intended as a resource for research on the immune response to SARS-CoV-2. The dataset comprised deeply sampled blood TCRbeta repertoires from subjects exposed to, actively infected with, or recovered from COVID-19. The prospective study material was composed of cDNA or gDNA derived from T cells, B-cell-depleted T cells, or PBMCs. Samples came from the ongoing ImmuneRACE study (first 160 participants) plus 1,254 subjects from 6 global collaborators. Findings and caveats that apply to the study as a whole: Clinical and demographic metadata were provided uncurated, with the amount varying by source and participant.

V was cut back by 7 bases and J by 0 bases, leaving a gap of 13 bases between them. The CDR3 covers 15 residues, taking in both the cysteine and the phenylalanine. Left in the record is the CDR3 DNA by itself, 45 bases read in frame from the first base. CDR1 ENHRY and CDR2 SYGVKD were looked up in the germline V gene. Whole blood was collected in K2EDTA tubes by collaborating institutions according to the institutions' own protocols. For TCRbeta analysis, collaborators shipped samples as frozen whole blood, isolated PBMCs, or DNA extracted from either of those sample types. Worth noting for this clone: Its target antigen remains unknown. Base quality data are lacking; no much larger clone is found one base away.

TCRbeta CDR3 regions were amplified from genomic DNA using the immunoSEQ Assay, a bias-controlled multiplex PCR. Processing in the source paper ran as follows. The number of nucleated cells in each sample was estimated from the amplification of reference gene primers within the assay. To quantify the absolute abundance of each unique TCRbeta CDR3 rearrangement, sequence reads were collapsed and filtered. For each sample, productive Simpson clonality was calculated as the square root of Simpson's diversity index over productive rearrangements. Here the immuneACCESS table is served through TCRdb, limited to in-frame sequences with V and J called. Missing clones are a known gap in these copies; in checked studies unresolved V genes cover under half, and the rest lacks a known reason. V, J and clone size are taken as reported in that table, and D and trimming were inferred from the DNA itself. For this sample there are tens of thousands of clones; around 85% appear just once. Together, the top ten hold approximately 4.6% of the sample.

This sequence originates from a man older than 75 with acute or convalescent COVID-19. The receptor chain draws on TRBV10-3 and TRBJ1-3, and perhaps TRBD1 as D gene, on 6 matching bases. What was sequenced was peripheral blood. The CDR3 region reads CAITRDTISGNTIYF. The bases are TGTGCCATCACCCGGGACACCATCTCTGGAAACACCATATATTTT.